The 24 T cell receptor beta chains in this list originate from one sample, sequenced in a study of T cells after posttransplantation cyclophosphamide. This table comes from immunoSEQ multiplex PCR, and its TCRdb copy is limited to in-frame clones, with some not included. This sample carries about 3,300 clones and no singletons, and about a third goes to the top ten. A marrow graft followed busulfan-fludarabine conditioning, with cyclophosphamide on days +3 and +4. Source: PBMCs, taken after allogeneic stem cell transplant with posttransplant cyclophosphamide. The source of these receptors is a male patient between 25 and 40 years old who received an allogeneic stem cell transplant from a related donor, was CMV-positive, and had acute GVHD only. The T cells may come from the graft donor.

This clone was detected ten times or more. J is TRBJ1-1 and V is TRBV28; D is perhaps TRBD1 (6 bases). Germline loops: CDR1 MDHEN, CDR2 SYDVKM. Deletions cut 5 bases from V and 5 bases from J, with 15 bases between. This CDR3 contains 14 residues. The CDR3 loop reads CASSKTGFRTEAFF. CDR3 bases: TGTGCCAGCAGTAAAACAGGGTTTAGGACTGAAGCTTTCTTT.

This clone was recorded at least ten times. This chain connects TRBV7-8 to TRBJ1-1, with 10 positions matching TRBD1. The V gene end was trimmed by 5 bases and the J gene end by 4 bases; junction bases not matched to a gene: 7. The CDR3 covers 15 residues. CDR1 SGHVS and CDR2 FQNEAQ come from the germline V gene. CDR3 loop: CASSLNRDRGTEAFF. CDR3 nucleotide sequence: TGTGCCAGCAGCCTCAACCGGGACAGGGGCACTGAAGCTTTCTTT.

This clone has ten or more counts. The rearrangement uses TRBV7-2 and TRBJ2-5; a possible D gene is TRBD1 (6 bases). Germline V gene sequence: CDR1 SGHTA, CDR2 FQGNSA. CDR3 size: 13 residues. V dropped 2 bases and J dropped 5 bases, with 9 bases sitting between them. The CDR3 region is CASSLQRGETQYF. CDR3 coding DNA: TGTGCCAGCAGCTTACAAAGGGGGGAGACCCAGTACTTC.

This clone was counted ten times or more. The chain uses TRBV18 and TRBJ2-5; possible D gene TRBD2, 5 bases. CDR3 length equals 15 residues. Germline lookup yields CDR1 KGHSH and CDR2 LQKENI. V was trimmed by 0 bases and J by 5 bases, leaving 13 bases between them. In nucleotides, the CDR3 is TGTGCCAGCTCACCACCGGGTGAGGGCAGGGAGACCCAGTACTTC. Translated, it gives CASSPPGEGRETQYF.

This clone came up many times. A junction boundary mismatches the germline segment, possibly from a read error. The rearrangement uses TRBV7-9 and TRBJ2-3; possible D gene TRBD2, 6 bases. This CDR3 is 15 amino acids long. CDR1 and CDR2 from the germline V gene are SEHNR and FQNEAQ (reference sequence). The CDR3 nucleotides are TGTTCCAGCAGCCCACCCACGGGGGAGAGGGATACGCAGTATTTT. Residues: CSSSPPTGERDTQYF.

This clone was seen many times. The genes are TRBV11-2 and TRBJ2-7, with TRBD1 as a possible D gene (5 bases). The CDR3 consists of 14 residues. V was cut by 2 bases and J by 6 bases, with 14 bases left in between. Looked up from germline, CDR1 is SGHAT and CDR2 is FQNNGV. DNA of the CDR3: TGTGCCAGCAGCTTATCCCGGACAATTTCCGAGCAGTACTTC. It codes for CASSLSRTISEQYF.

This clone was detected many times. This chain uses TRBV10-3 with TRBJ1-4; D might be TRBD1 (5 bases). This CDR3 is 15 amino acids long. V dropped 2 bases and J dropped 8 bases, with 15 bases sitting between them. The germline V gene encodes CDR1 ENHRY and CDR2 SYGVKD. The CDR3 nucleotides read TGTGCCATCAGTGAGAAGGGCAGGGCGGGGGAAAAACTGTTTTTT. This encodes CAISEKGRAGEKLFF.

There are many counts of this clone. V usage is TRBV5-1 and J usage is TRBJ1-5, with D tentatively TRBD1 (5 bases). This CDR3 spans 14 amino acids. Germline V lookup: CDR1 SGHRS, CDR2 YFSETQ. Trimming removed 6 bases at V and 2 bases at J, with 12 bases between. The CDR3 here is CASNMRGRNQPQHF. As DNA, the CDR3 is TGCGCCAGCAATATGAGGGGCCGCAATCAGCCCCAGCATTTT.

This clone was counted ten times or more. The CDR3: CATTVDKGNQPQHF. CDR3 nucleotide sequence: TGTGCCACCACCGTTGACAAGGGCAATCAGCCCCAGCATTTT. The chain is built from TRBV15 and TRBJ1-5, with D unresolved. From germline, CDR1 is LNHNV and CDR2 YYDKDF (reference sequence). Trimming took off 7 bases at V and 2 bases at J, with 12 bases between the two ends. The CDR3 is 14 amino acids.

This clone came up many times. In DNA form, the CDR3 reads TGCGCCAGCAGCCCAGGGGACATTGGGACCTACGAGCAGTACTTC. This codes for CASSPGDIGTYEQYF. The chain couples TRBV5-1 to TRBJ2-7; tentatively, D is TRBD1 (6 bases). This CDR3 spans 15 amino acids. V lost 4 bases, J lost 2 bases, and 16 bases lay in between. The germline CDR1 and CDR2 sequences are SGHRS and YFSETQ.

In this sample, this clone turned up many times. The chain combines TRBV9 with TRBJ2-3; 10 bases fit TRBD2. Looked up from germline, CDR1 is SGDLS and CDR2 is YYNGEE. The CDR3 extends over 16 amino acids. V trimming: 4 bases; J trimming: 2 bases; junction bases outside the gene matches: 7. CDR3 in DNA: TGTGCCAGCAGCAAAGTAGCGGGGGGACTCACAGATACGCAGTATTTT. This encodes CASSKVAGGLTDTQYF.

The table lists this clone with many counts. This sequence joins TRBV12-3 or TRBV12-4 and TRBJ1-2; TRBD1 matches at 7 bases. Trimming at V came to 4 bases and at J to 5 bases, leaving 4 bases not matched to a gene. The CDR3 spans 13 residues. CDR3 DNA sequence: TGTGCCAGCAGTTCGTCGACAGGGTATGGCTACACCTTC. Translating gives CASSSSTGYGYTF.

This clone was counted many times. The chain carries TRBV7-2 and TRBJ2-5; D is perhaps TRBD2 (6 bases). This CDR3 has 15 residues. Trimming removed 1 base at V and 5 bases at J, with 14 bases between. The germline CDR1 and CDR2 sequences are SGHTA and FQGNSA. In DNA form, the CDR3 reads TGTGCCAGCAGCTTAGGGGGCGGGGTAACGGAGACCCAGTACTTC. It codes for CASSLGGGVTETQYF. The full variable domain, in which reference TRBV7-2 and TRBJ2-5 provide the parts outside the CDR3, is GAGVSQSPSNKVTEKGKDVELRCDPISGHTALYWYRQSLGQGLEFLIYFQGNSAPDKSGLPSDRFSAERTGGSVSTLTIQRTQQEDSAVYLCASSLGGGVTETQYFGPGTRLLVL.

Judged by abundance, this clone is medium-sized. The CDR3, as DNA: TGCGCCAGCAGCCCTCGGGACAGAACTAATGAAAAACTGTTTTTT. It translates to CASSPRDRTNEKLFF. The rearrangement uses TRBV4-1 and TRBJ1-4; 7 nucleotides align to TRBD1. CDR1 is MGHRA and CDR2 is YSYEKL in the germline V gene. V shed 4 bases and J 1 base; nucleotides not matched to a gene: 3. This CDR3 is 15 amino acids long.

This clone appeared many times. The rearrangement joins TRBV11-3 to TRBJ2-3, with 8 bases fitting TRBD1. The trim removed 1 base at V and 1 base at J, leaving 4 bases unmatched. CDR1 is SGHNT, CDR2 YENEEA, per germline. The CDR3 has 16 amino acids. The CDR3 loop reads CASSLVAGGCTDTQYF. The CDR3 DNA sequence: TGTGCCAGCAGCTTAGTAGCAGGGGGCTGCACAGATACGCAGTATTTT.

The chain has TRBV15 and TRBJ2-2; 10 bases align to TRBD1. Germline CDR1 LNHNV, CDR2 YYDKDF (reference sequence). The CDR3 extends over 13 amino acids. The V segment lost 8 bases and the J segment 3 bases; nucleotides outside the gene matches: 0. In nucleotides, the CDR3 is TGTGCCACCGGGACAGGGGACACCGGGGAGCTGTTTTTT. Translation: CATGTGDTGELFF.

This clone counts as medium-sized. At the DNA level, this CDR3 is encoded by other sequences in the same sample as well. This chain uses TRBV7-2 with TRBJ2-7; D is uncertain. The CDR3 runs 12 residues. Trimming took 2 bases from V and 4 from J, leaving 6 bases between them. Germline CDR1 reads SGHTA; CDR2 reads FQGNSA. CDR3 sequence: CASSLSAYEQYF. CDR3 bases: TGTGCCAGCAGCTTATCCGCGTACGAGCAGTACTTC. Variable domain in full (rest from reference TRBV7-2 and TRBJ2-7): GAGVSQSPSNKVTEKGKDVELRCDPISGHTALYWYRQSLGQGLEFLIYFQGNSAPDKSGLPSDRFSAERTGGSVSTLTIQRTQQEDSAVYLCASSLSAYEQYFGPGTRLTVT.

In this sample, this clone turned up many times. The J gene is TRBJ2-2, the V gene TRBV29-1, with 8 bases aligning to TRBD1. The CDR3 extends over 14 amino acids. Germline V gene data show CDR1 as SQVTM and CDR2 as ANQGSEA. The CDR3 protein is CNPRGRGRGGELFF. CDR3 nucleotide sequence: TGCAACCCGCGGGGCAGGGGGCGTGGCGGGGAGCTGTTTTTT.

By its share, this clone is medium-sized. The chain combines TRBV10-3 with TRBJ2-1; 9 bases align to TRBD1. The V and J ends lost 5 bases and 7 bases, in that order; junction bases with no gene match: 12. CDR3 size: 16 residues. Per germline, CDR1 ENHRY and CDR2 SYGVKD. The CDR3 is CAISYLSDRGGNEQFF. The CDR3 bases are TGTGCCATCAGTTACCTGTCGGACAGGGGCGGGAATGAGCAGTTCTTC.

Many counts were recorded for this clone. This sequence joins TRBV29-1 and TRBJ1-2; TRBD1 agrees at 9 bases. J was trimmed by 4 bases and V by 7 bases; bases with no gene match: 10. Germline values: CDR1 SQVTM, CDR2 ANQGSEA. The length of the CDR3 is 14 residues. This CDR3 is CSGSTGGAGYGYTF. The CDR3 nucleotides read TGCAGCGGTAGCACAGGGGGCGCCGGCTATGGCTACACCTTC. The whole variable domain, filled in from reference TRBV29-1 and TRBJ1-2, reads SAVISQKPSRDICQRGTSLTIQCQVDSQVTMMFWYRQQPGQSLTLIATANQGSEATYESGFVIDKFPISRPNLTFSTLTVSNMSPEDSSIYLCSGSTGGAGYGYTFGSGTRLTVV.

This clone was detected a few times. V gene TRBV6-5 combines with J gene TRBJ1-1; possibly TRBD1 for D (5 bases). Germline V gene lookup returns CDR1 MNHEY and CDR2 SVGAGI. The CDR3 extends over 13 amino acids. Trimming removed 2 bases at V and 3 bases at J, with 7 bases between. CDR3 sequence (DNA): TGTGCCAGCAGTTACGGAGGGGACACTGAAGCTTTCTTT. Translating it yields CASSYGGDTEAFF.

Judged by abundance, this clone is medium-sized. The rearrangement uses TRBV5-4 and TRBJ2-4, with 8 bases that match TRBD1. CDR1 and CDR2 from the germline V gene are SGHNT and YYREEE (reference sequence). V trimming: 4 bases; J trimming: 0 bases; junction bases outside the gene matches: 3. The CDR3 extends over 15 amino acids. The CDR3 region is CASSAQGAAKNIQYF. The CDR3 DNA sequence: TGTGCCAGCAGCGCCCAGGGGGCAGCCAAAAACATTCAGTACTTC.

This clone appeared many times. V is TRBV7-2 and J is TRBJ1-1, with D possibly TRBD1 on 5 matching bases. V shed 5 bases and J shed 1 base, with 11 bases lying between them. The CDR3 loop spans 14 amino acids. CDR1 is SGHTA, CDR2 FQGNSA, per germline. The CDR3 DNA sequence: TGTGCCAGCAGCGACACAGACAGGAACACTGAAGCTTTCTTT. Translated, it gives CASSDTDRNTEAFF. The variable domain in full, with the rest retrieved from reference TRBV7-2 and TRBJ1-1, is GAGVSQSPSNKVTEKGKDVELRCDPISGHTALYWYRQSLGQGLEFLIYFQGNSAPDKSGLPSDRFSAERTGGSVSTLTIQRTQQEDSAVYLCASSDTDRNTEAFFGQGTRLTVV.

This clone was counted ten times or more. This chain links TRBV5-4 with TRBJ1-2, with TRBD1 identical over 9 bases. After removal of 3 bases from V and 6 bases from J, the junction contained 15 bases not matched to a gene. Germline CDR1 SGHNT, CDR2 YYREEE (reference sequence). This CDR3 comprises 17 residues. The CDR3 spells CASSSLQGAGHADGYTF. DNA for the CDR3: TGTGCCAGCAGCTCGTTACAGGGGGCAGGCCATGCGGATGGCTACACCTTC. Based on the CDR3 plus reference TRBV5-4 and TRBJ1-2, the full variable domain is ETGVTQSPTHLIKTRGQQVTLRCSSQSGHNTVSWYQQALGQGPQFIFQYYREEENGRGNFPPRFSGLQFPNYSSELNVNALELDDSALYLCASSSLQGAGHADGYTFGSGTRLTVV.